The rows below give T cell receptor beta chains drawn from one sample of a study of cytomegalovirus exposure and HLA in healthy donors. Repertoires were generated with immunoSEQ multiplex PCR, while TCRdb's copy carries only in-frame clones and drops some. The data hold some 40,000 clones, with about 80% observed a single time. Sequenced sample: PBMCs. These receptors came from a woman aged 18-29 years in good health and CMV-seropositive. The conserved cysteine and the conserved F or W are not part of the CDR3 here. Size is omitted from some rows. Given values are once, few, many or a class for expanded clones.

>TRBJ2-1|NA|9|TRBV20-1
SASAGAGGF
>TRBJ2-1|NA|11|TRBV4-1
ASSPIAGNEQF
>TRBJ2-5|NA|12|TRBV18
ASSEQGRQETQY
>TRBJ1-4|NA|12|TRBV18
ASSPGQGGEKLF
>TRBJ1-1|once|11|TRBV28
ASSPPRGTEAF
>TRBJ2-7|NA|16|TRBV4-3
ASSQGTSGRAWANEQY
>TRBJ1-2|once|10|TRBV6-1
ASSPGSYGYT
>TRBJ1-5|NA|15|TRBV5-6
ASSSGQMRLSNQPQH
>TRBJ2-7|NA|9|TRBV30
TAAYMYEQY
>TRBJ2-3|NA|13|TRBV7-9
ASSFRQGASDTQY
>TRBJ2-7|once|12|TRBV4-1
ASSQAGQDYEQY
>TRBJ2-6|NA|16|TRBV18
ASSPVGQGASGANVLT
>TRBJ1-1|NA|11|TRBV7-6
ASSTRLNTEAF
>TRBJ1-5|NA|11|TRBV7-2
ASSFQGYQPQH
>TRBJ2-2|NA|16|TRBV5-1
ASSLRSGGPGSTGELF
>TRBJ1-5|few|12|TRBV9
ASSAWGDNQPQH
>TRBJ2-1|few|14|TRBV5-6
ASSLPGQGEKNEQF
>TRBJ2-7|NA|12|TRBV9
ASSRAGGDYEQY
>TRBJ2-3|NA|12|TRBV6-1
ASRRQGSTDTQY
>TRBJ1-1|NA|12|TRBV29-1
SATTGGIAKKAF
>TRBJ2-1|NA|13|TRBV4-2
ASSPKMTGYNEQF
>TRBJ1-1|few|9|TRBV2
ASSWLSEAF
>TRBJ2-5|NA|13|TRBV9
ASSVSPSGRETQY
>TRBJ1-2|NA|11|TRBV14
ASSHDRGYGYT
>TRBJ2-5|NA|12|TRBV5-4
ASRVADRVKTQY
>TRBJ1-1|NA|11|TRBV30
AWSVQASTEAF
>TRBJ2-5|NA|12|TRBV9
ASSARGVQETQY
>TRBJ1-1|NA|14|TRBV10-2
ASIGGQGGMNTEAF
>TRBJ2-7|few|12|TRBV4-3
ASSHGTSGYEQY
>TRBJ2-1|NA|12|TRBV7-8
ASSPDRGLNEQF
>TRBJ2-5|NA|13|TRBV7-8
ASSLRRGIQETQY
>TRBJ2-1|NA|12|TRBV7-9
ASSLLPGYNEQF
>TRBJ1-2|NA|10|TRBV13
ASSLGQYGYT
>TRBJ2-7|NA|14|TRBV14
ASSHFAGQGTYEQY
>TRBJ2-4|NA|15|TRBV4-3
ASSQTGQAGYKNIQY
>TRBJ2-3|NA|13|TRBV19
ASTGEGLVTDTQY
>TRBJ1-5|NA|13|TRBV19
ASTRGRGSNQPQH
>TRBJ1-1|NA|13|TRBV4-2
ASSQPLWGRTEAF
>TRBJ2-5|NA|15|TRBV30
AWSGLGAYSGEETQY
>TRBJ2-5|NA|13|TRBV18
ASSPQSSGQETQY
>TRBJ2-2|NA|12|TRBV7-2
ASSLTRATGELF
>TRBJ2-5|NA|9|TRBV5-1
ASSLAGTSY
>TRBJ1-4|few|13|TRBV7-8
ASSLWGQFNEKLF